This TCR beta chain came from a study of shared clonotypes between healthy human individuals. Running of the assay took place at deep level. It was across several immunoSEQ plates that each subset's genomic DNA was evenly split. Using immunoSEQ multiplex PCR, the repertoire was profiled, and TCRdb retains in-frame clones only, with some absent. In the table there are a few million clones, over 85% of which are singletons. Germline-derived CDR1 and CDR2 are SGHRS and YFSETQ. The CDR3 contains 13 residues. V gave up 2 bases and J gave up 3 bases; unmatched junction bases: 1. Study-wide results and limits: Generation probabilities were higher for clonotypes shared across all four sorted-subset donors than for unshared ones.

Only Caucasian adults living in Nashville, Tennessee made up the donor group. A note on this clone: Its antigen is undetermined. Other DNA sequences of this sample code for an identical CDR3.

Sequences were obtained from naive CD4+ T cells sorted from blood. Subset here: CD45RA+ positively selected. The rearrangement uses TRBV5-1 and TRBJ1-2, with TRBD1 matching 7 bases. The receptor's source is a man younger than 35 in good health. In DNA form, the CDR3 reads TGCGCCAGCAGCTTCACAGGGGACTATGGCTACACCTTC. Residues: CASSFTGDYGYTF. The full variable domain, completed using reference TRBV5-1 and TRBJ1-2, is KAGVTQTPRYLIKTRGQQVTLSCSPISGHRSVSWYQQTPGQGLQFLFEYFSETQRNKGNFPGRFSGRQFSNSRSEMNVSTLELGDSALYLCASSFTGDYGYTFGSGTRLTVV.